One and the same sample provided the 23 T cell receptor beta chains below, sequenced in a study of T cells in Graves' hyperthyroidism and ophthalmopathy (dated by TCRdb to about 2019). The library was made by multiplex PCR. The data were produced on an Illumina HiSeq 2000. The TCR beta CDR3 regions were amplified from RNA transcripts. The first round of RT-PCR for the TCR CDR3 was performed with the HTBI primer set and the Qiagen OneStep RT-PCR kit. In-frame beta chains were kept once TCRdb had trimmed the public reads at Q25 with fastp and called clones with MiXCR. Rows are combined by CDR3 protein, so each entry shows the most common genes and DNA. This sample lists around 380,000 distinct CDR3 sequences; 13% were detected once. The ten largest account for about a fifth of the sample. Material for sequencing was blood. Receptors were obtained from a man aged 25-40 years with Graves' hyperthyroidism that later progressed to Graves' ophthalmopathy.

This rearrangement joins TRBV4-1 to TRBJ2-1; D not certain. The CDR3 has 15 residues. CDR1 is MGHRA and CDR2 is YSYEKL in the germline V gene. V gave up 3 bases and J gave up 2 bases, with 11 bases separating them. The CDR3 protein is CASSQMSIAYNEQFF. The CDR3 region has the DNA TGCGCCAGCAGCCAGATGAGCATCGCCTACAATGAGCAGTTCTTC.

This clonotype came up a few times. The chain uses TRBV6-5 and TRBJ1-6; 8 positions agree with TRBD1. With 0 bases clipped from V and 1 base from J, the junction kept 11 bases outside the gene matches. The CDR3 covers 20 residues. Germline CDR1 reads MNHEY; CDR2 reads SVGAGI. In DNA form, the CDR3 reads TGTGCCAGCAGTTACTCGAACGGACAGGGAAAGGGATCCTATAATTCACCCCTCCACTTT. Protein sequence: CASSYSNGQGKGSYNSPLHF.

This clonotype has just a few counts. The chain is built from TRBV25-1 and TRBJ1-1, with TRBD1 identical over 9 bases. Germline CDR1 and CDR2: MGHDK and SYGVNS. V lost 2 bases to trimming and J lost 5 bases; unmatched junction nucleotides: 6. The CDR3 is made up of 15 amino acids. As DNA, the CDR3 is TGTGCCAGCAGTGAAAGACAGGGGGAAAGAACTGAAGCTTTCTTT. It is translated as CASSERQGERTEAFF.

J is TRBJ1-1 and V is TRBV12-3 or TRBV12-4, with D possibly TRBD1 on 6 matching bases. This CDR3 contains 13 residues. Between the trimmed V and J ends, which lost 1 base and 8 bases, there was a span of 11 bases. The CDR3 region has the DNA TGTGCCAGCAGTTTAGACAGGGTCGGCGAAGCTTTCTTT. This sequence encodes CASSLDRVGEAFF.

The table lists this clonotype with a few counts. This chain links TRBV6-4 with TRBJ1-2; D possibly corresponds to TRBD1 (5 bases). The CDR3 is made up of 14 amino acids. V lost 4 bases and J 5 bases, leaving 14 bases between the germline ends. CDR1 is MRHNA, CDR2 SNTAGT, per germline. CDR3 loop: CASSVPRANYGYTF. CDR3 nucleotide sequence: TGTGCCAGCAGTGTCCCCAGGGCCAATTATGGCTACACCTTC.

At least ten counts were recorded for this clonotype. The genes are TRBV7-9 and TRBJ2-7; maybe TRBD1 (5 bases). Trimming took 1 base from V and 3 from J, leaving 10 bases between them. CDR3 length: 14 residues. Germline V gives CDR1 SEHNR, CDR2 FQNEAQ (reference sequence). This CDR3 reads CASSLGGRDYEQYF. In nucleotides, the CDR3 is TGTGCCAGCAGCTTAGGTGGCAGGGACTACGAGCAGTACTTC.

This clonotype was counted at least ten times. This CDR3 reads CATGVGVDRETQYF. CDR3 DNA: TGTGCCACCGGTGTCGGGGTAGACCGAGAGACCCAGTACTTC. This chain connects TRBV11-3 to TRBJ2-5; TRBD2 might be the D (5 bases). The length of the CDR3 is 14 residues. V was shortened by 10 bases and J by 4 bases, with 19 bases between the two germline ends. Germline V lookup: CDR1 SGHNT, CDR2 YENEEA.

As for this clonotype: A much larger clone lies a single base off, so this may be a read error. The chain carries TRBV20-1 and TRBJ1-2; 7 positions match TRBD1. The CDR3 contains 15 residues. From germline, CDR1 is DFQATT and CDR2 SNEGSKA (reference sequence). DNA for the CDR3: TGCAGTGCTAGTGACAGGGCCCCCGTCAGCTATGGCTACGCCTTC. It encodes CSASDRAPVSYGYAF.

This clonotype has just a few counts. This chain joins TRBV29-1 and TRBJ2-5; maybe TRBD1 (5 bases). CDR1 SQVTM and CDR2 ANQGSEA come from the germline V gene. This CDR3 region has 14 residues. V was trimmed by 2 bases and J by 8 bases, leaving 18 bases between them. CDR3 DNA: TGCAGCGTTGAAATTGGGCAGGGCTGGGAAACCCAGTACTTC. Amino acids: CSVEIGQGWETQYF.

This sequence joins TRBV20-1 and TRBJ1-3, with 10 bases matching TRBD1. The V and J ends lost 3 bases and 5 bases, in that order; junction bases with no gene match: 7. The CDR3 length is 15 residues. Germline CDR1 and CDR2: DFQATT and SNEGSKA (reference sequence). DNA for the CDR3: TGCAGTGCTAGCCCGGGACAGGGGATTCGAAACACCATATATTTT. Residues: CSASPGQGIRNTIYF.

There are many counts of this clonotype. This chain uses TRBV12-3 or TRBV12-4 with TRBJ2-2; possible D gene TRBD2, 6 bases. Between the trimmed V and J ends, which lost 6 bases and 3 bases, there was a span of 17 bases. The CDR3 consists of 16 residues. The CDR3 DNA follows: TGTGCCAGCAGGCGGGGCACGTCGCGTTACACCGGGGAGCTGTTTTTT. The encoded protein is CASRRGTSRYTGELFF.

V gene TRBV20-1 combines with J gene TRBJ2-7, with D perhaps matching TRBD1 (6 bases). The CDR3 runs to 15 residues. V was cut by 0 bases and J by 7 bases, with 19 bases left in between. The germline gives CDR1 DFQATT, CDR2 SNEGSKA (reference sequence). CDR3 coding DNA: TGCAGTGCTAGAGAAGAAGGGGGATCTTCTGATGAGCAGTACTTC. Translated, it gives CSAREEGGSSDEQYF.

This clonotype was observed at least ten times. J is TRBJ1-5 and V is TRBV12-3 or TRBV12-4; no reliable D call. The CDR3 extends over 14 amino acids. The V gene lost 2 bases and the J gene lost 4 bases, with 9 bases spanning the gap. CDR3 loop: CASSLRRQNQPQHF. In DNA form, the CDR3 reads TGTGCCAGCAGTTTACGACGGCAGAATCAGCCCCAGCATTTT.

This clonotype came up a few times. This chain joins TRBV7-9 and TRBJ1-6, with D possibly being TRBD1 (6 bases). CDR3 length: 14 amino acids. Germline CDR1 reads SEHNR; CDR2 reads FQNEAQ (reference sequence). V was cut by 5 bases and J by 7 bases, with 12 bases left in between. CDR3 coding DNA: TGTGCCAGCAGCCAGGGACAAAGCAATTCACCCCTCCACTTT. As protein: CASSQGQSNSPLHF.

This clonotype was seen only a few times. The chain carries TRBV6-6 and TRBJ2-2; D gene uncertain. CDR3 length: 14 amino acids. The germline gives CDR1 MNHNY, CDR2 SVGAGI (reference sequence). Between the trimmed V and J ends, which lost 3 bases and 0 bases, there was a span of 5 bases. The CDR3: CASSYYPNTGELFF. CDR3 DNA: TGTGCCAGCAGTTATTACCCGAACACCGGGGAGCTGTTTTTT.

At least ten counts were recorded for this clonotype. The chain uses TRBV2 and TRBJ1-4; 10 nucleotides match TRBD1. The CDR3 sequence is 19 residues long. Germline V gene data show CDR1 as SNHLY and CDR2 as FYNNEI. The J segment lost 8 bases and the V segment lost 7 bases, leaving 22 bases of the junction unmatched. The CDR3: CASTDGRQGALLFGEKLFF. DNA of the CDR3: TGTGCCAGCACCGACGGTAGACAGGGGGCTTTATTGTTCGGAGAAAAACTGTTTTTT.

The V call is TRBV9, the J call TRBJ2-3, with unresolved D. CDR3 length equals 16 residues. V gave up 6 bases and J gave up 0 bases, with 17 bases separating them. The germline gives CDR1 SGDLS, CDR2 YYNGEE. CDR3 in amino acids: CASTRHPDPSTDTQYF. The CDR3 DNA reads as TGTGCCAGCACCCGACACCCCGACCCTAGCACAGATACGCAGTATTTT.

This chain uses TRBV12-3 or TRBV12-4 with TRBJ1-1, with TRBD1 identical over 9 bases. The CDR3 has 20 amino acids. Trimming cost V 3 bases and J 3 bases; bases outside gene matches: 20. CDR3 DNA: TGTGCCAGCAGTTTGGCTCTTTTGACAGGGGGGGGGACTCGTGACACTGAAGCTTTCTTT. This codes for CASSLALLTGGGTRDTEAFF.

This clonotype was counted a few times. Because the CDR3 is missing its conserved closing phenylalanine or tryptophan, this is likely a read error. The chain joins TRBV4-1 to TRBJ2-7; D is ambiguous. This CDR3 contains 15 residues. The V and J ends lost 0 bases and 2 bases respectively, with 11 bases between them. Germline lookup yields CDR1 MGHRA and CDR2 YSYEKL. The CDR3 DNA reads as TGCGCCAGCAGCCAAGAAAGAAGTTTCCCCTACGAGCAGTACCTC. Amino acids: CASSQERSFPYEQYL.

This clonotype was seen ten or more times. The genes are TRBV6-1 and TRBJ2-5, with 7 bases that match TRBD2. Germline V gene sequence: CDR1 MNHNS, CDR2 SASEGT. The CDR3 consists of 13 residues. Here the CDR3 reads CASSGTEQETQYF. The CDR3 DNA sequence: TGTGCTTCGAGCGGGACGGAGCAAGAGACCCAGTACTTC.

This clonotype was counted ten times or more. The J gene is TRBJ2-1, the V gene TRBV27; D may match TRBD1 or TRBD2 (6 bases each). This CDR3 comprises 16 residues. Trimming stripped 0 bases from V and 6 bases from J, with 15 bases between. Looked up from germline, CDR1 is MNHEY and CDR2 is SMNVEV (reference sequence). In nucleotides, the CDR3 is TGTGCCAGCAGTTTATCAGGGGGGCTAGGCCCCAATGAGCAGTTCTTC. This encodes CASSLSGGLGPNEQFF.

This clonotype has at least ten counts. The gene calls are TRBV12-3 or TRBV12-4 and TRBJ1-2; unclear D gene. The CDR3 length is 13 residues. The germline V and J ends were trimmed by 3 bases and 3 bases, with 8 bases remaining between them. The CDR3 here is CASSFWQDYGYTF. The CDR3, as DNA: TGTGCCAGCAGTTTTTGGCAGGACTATGGCTACACCTTC.

This clonotype was detected many times. The V and J genes are TRBV7-9 and TRBJ2-7, with D possibly TRBD1 on 5 matching bases. There are 12 residues in the CDR3. Trimming stripped 2 bases from V and 5 bases from J, with 7 bases between. Germline CDR1 is SEHNR and CDR2 is FQNEAQ (reference sequence). The CDR3 nucleotides read TGTGCCAGCAGCTTACAGGGTAACGAGCAGTACTTC. This encodes CASSLQGNEQYF.